This T cell receptor beta chain was recorded in a study of T-cell reconstitution after alpha-beta-depleted transplantation in children. Broader study findings: Surviving recipient cells, namely T cells and thymic progenitors, were the source of high day-60 TCRbeta diversity in some patients. Expanded clones from the graft, numbering several hundred, reportedly supplied alpha-beta T cells about two months after transplant. Fresh T-cell production supplied most of the T-cell counts and diversity seen one year after transplant.

Construction of the TCRbeta library involved unique molecular identifiers. TCRdb reprocessed the PCR reads with MiXCR, giving one entry per CDR3 protein. Altogether around 230,000 distinct CDR3 sequences are present, approximately 17% being singletons, with the ten largest covering approximately 40%. This clonotype was detected only a few times. Its specificity is not known. Trimming took off 2 bases at V and 0 bases at J, with 11 bases between the two ends. CDR1 and CDR2 (germline): MNHEY, SVGAGI. This CDR3 has 15 amino acids. V gene TRBV6-5 combines with J gene TRBJ2-7; the D gene is possibly TRBD1 (6 bases). The specimen comprised PBMCs, mostly from graft donor cells, sampled 360 days after TCRalphabeta/CD19-depleted stem cell transplant. The TCR comes from a male patient aged 2-15 years who had a stem cell transplant for acute lymphoblastic leukemia, so the T cells may come from the graft donor. The CDR3, as DNA: TGTGCCAGCAGTTACGGTGGGACACCCTCCTACGAGCAGTACTTC. This translates into CASSYGGTPSYEQYF.